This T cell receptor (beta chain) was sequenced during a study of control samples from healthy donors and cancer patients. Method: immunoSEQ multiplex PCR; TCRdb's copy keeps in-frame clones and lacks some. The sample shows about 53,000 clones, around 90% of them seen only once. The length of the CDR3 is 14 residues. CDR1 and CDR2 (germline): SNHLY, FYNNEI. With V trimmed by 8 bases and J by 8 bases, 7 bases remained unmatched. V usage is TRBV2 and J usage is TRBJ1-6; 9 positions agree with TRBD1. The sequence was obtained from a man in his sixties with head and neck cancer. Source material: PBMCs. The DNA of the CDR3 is TGTGCCAGCTCCTCACAGGGGGCGCATTCACCCCTCCACTTT. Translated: CASSSQGAHSPLHF.